What follows describes a single T cell receptor (beta chain). Its matching antigen is unknown. One end of the junction varies from germline; a read error may be responsible. These data are taken from a study of molecular identifiers for immune sequencing clone quantification. Study findings and constraints: Clones carrying above 20 RNA copies accounted for over 98% of effector molecules, under 1% in naive cells.

Naive CD8 library inputs spanned roughly 18,000 to 1,000,000 sorted cells and 10%, 30% or 50% RNA. Germline CDR1 LGHNA, CDR2 YNFKEQ. This CDR3 contains 18 residues. A single record per CDR3 protein comes from TCRdb applying MiXCR to the PCR reads. Altogether 600,000 to 650,000 distinct CDR3 sequences are present, about 20% being singletons, with the ten largest covering 0.85% to 0.9%. Sequencing used naive CD8+ T cells from blood, with Jurkat cell RNA spiked in. Subset: FACS-sorted CD8+CD4-CCR7+CD45RA+ naive T cells. The rearrangement uses TRBV4-2 and TRBJ2-3, with 11 nucleotides matching TRBD2. The source is a human donor in good health. Some libraries in this study had Jurkat cell RNA spiked in. The CDR3 DNA follows: TGTGCCAGCAGCCAAGTCGTAGCGGGAGGGCCTCCCACAGATACGCAGTGTTTT. It is translated as CASSQVVAGGPPTDTQCF.